This T cell receptor (beta chain) is from a study of blood T cell repertoires in COVID-19. Study at large: Sites in the United States, Italy and Spain provided acute and convalescent COVID-19 samples.

The method was immunoSEQ multiplex PCR; TCRdb's version includes in-frame clones alone and lacks a portion of them. The sample lists some 370,000 clones; about 89% were seen once. From germline, CDR1 is SGHDN and CDR2 FVKESK. The CDR3 consists of 17 residues. V shed 6 bases, J shed 3 bases, and the junction held 11 bases outside the gene matches. Sequenced input: peripheral blood. The rearrangement joins TRBV14 to TRBJ1-3; the match to TRBD1 covers 10 bases. The receptor comes from a man in his forties or fifties with acute or convalescent COVID-19. The CDR3 nucleotides read TGTGCCAGCAGTCACTTCGGACAGGGGGGAGTTGGAAACACCATATATTTT. It is translated as CASSHFGQGGVGNTIYF.